The clone carrying this TCR beta chain was picked up many times. Antigen: not known. Template-switch 5'RACE cDNA synthesis added a 10-nucleotide unique molecular identifier. TCRdb reprocessed the 5' RACE reads via MiXCR and lists one record per CDR3 protein. Of over 25,000 distinct CDR3 sequences listed, less than 15% are singletons. Germline lookup yields CDR1 SEHNR and CDR2 FQNEAQ (reference sequence). This CDR3 comprises 17 residues. Trimming took 5 bases from V and 0 from J, leaving 17 bases between them. This sample is drawn from a study of neurological immune-mediated disorders. Study-level results: HTLV-1-associated myelopathy had the most TCR clonal expansion, while multiple sclerosis had the least, a level that fell below healthy controls.

Libraries used 2 million unsorted PBMCs kept frozen in RNAlater. This chain links TRBV7-9 with TRBJ1-3; D may be TRBD1 (5 bases). This TCR was recovered from a man aged 55 to 70 in good health. Specimen: PBMCs. CDR3 in DNA: TGTGCCAGCAGCCGGGACGGAACTCGTAACTCTGGAAACACCATATATTTT. Its protein product is CASSRDGTRNSGNTIYF.